One and the same sample provided the 25 T cell receptor beta chains below, sequenced in a study of cytomegalovirus exposure and HLA in healthy donors. Use of 60 Vbeta and 13 Jbeta primers characterized the PCR. Generated by immunoSEQ multiplex PCR, the TCRdb table keeps only in-frame clones and is missing some. In the table there are about 110,000 clones, roughly three quarters of which are singletons. The sample taken for sequencing was PBMCs. The receptors originated from a woman in her forties or fifties in good health and CMV-seropositive.

This clone is a singleton in its sample. The chain links TRBV7-9 to TRBJ1-5; D is unclear. V was clipped by 2 bases and J by 4 bases, with 12 bases between them. The CDR3 extends over 15 amino acids. Per germline, CDR1 SEHNR and CDR2 FQNEAQ (reference sequence). This chain's CDR3 is CASSLTGDRNQPQHF. The CDR3 DNA follows: TGTGCCAGCAGCTTAACGGGTGATAGAAATCAGCCCCAGCATTTT.

This clone was detected only a few times. The chain couples TRBV9 to TRBJ2-2; 13 bases match TRBD2. This CDR3 is built from 19 residues. Germline-derived CDR1 and CDR2 are SGDLS and YYNGEE. V was pared by 6 bases and J by 2 bases, with 13 bases of the junction left unmatched. DNA of the CDR3: TGTGCCAGCAAGAGGGGGACTAGCGGGATGGGGCCAAACACCGGGGAGCTGTTTTTT. This translates into CASKRGTSGMGPNTGELFF.

The rearrangement joins TRBV18 to TRBJ2-2, with D possibly TRBD1 on 7 matching bases. Germline V gene sequence: CDR1 KGHSH, CDR2 LQKENI. V lost 2 bases to trimming and J lost 3 bases, with 10 bases between them. The CDR3 is made up of 15 amino acids. In DNA form, the CDR3 reads TGTGCCAGCTCACCAGGGGGGACAGACACCGGGGAGCTGTTTTTT. Translated, it gives CASSPGGTDTGELFF.

V is TRBV7-3 and J is TRBJ1-2; unclear D gene. Germline CDR1 and CDR2: SGHTA and FQGTGA. The CDR3 totals 13 residues. The V gene lost 6 bases and the J gene lost 2 bases, with 10 bases spanning the gap. DNA for the CDR3: TGTGCCAGCAGTCCCGACAAGAACTATGGCTACACCTTC. Its translation: CASSPDKNYGYTF.

This chain uses TRBV2 with TRBJ2-5; 10 bases align to TRBD2. The germline CDR1 and CDR2 sequences are SNHLY and FYNNEI. Trimming cost V 7 bases and J 5 bases; bases outside gene matches: 7. The CDR3 consists of 14 residues. CDR3 nucleotides: TGTGCCAGCAAAACTAGCGGGGCCTGGGAGACCCAGTACTTC. Protein product: CASKTSGAWETQYF. Full variable domain (remainder filled in from reference TRBV2 and TRBJ2-5): EPEVTQTPSHQVTQMGQEVILRCVPISNHLYFYWYRQILGQKVEFLVSFYNNEISEKSEIFDDQFSVERPDGSNFTLKIRSTKLEDSAMYFCASKTSGAWETQYFGPGTRLLVL.

This clone was recorded a few times. The chain uses TRBV6-5 and TRBJ2-7; 10 bases align to TRBD1. The CDR3 covers 14 residues. Germline CDR1 reads MNHEY; CDR2 reads SVGAGI. Trimming removed 5 bases from V and 7 bases from J; junction bases left unmatched: 8. CDR3 DNA sequence: TGTGCCAGCAGTAGTCCGGGACAGGGGAGGGAGCAGTACTTC. It is translated as CASSSPGQGREQYF.

The CDR3 is CASSPRLAPFSGANVLTF. DNA of the CDR3: TGTGCCAGCAGTCCTAGACTAGCTCCCTTCTCTGGGGCCAACGTCCTGACTTTC. The V gene is TRBV27, the J gene TRBJ2-6, with 7 bases fitting TRBD2. The CDR3 loop spans 18 amino acids. Looked up from germline, CDR1 is MNHEY and CDR2 is SMNVEV (reference sequence). V dropped 5 bases and J dropped 0; count of bases not matched to a gene: 10.

The chain links TRBV7-8 to TRBJ2-5; D not resolved. Germline CDR1 and CDR2: SGHVS and FQNEAQ. CDR3 size: 14 residues. Trimming left V 5 bases short and J 1 base short, with 11 bases between. The CDR3 region is CASSPRDFQETQYF. CDR3 nucleotide sequence: TGTGCCAGCAGCCCCCGAGACTTCCAAGAGACCCAGTACTTC.

The rearrangement links TRBV7-9 to TRBJ1-4; D remains unclear. CDR3 length: 15 amino acids. Trimming removed 1 base at V and 4 bases at J, with 10 bases between. From germline, CDR1 is SEHNR and CDR2 FQNEAQ (reference sequence). In DNA, the CDR3 is TGTGCCAGCAGCTTAGGGGCAGGTATTAATGAAAAACTGTTTTTT. The encoded protein is CASSLGAGINEKLFF.

This clone was recorded a few times. This chain joins TRBV27 and TRBJ1-1; D not certain. Trimming pared 8 bases from V and 8 bases from J, leaving 15 bases between. The CDR3 has 12 amino acids. Germline V gene data show CDR1 as MNHEY and CDR2 as SMNVEV (reference sequence). This CDR3 reads CASSSGWSEAFF. In DNA form, the CDR3 reads TGTGCCAGCTCAAGTGGGTGGAGCGAAGCTTTCTTT.

The chain joins TRBV7-9 to TRBJ1-6; D may be TRBD1 (5 bases). Trimming left V 2 bases short and J 7 bases short, with 12 bases between. The CDR3 sequence is 15 residues long. Germline lookup yields CDR1 SEHNR and CDR2 FQNEAQ (reference sequence). The CDR3 loop reads CASSLMQGGNSPLHF. The CDR3 DNA reads as TGTGCCAGCAGCTTAATGCAGGGCGGCAATTCACCCCTCCACTTT.

There are a few counts of this clone. The V and J genes are TRBV7-2 and TRBJ1-2, with a tentative D call TRBD1 (6 bases). The CDR3 extends over 15 amino acids. V gave up 4 bases and J gave up 8 bases, with 20 bases separating them. Germline CDR1 reads SGHTA; CDR2 reads FQGNSA. CDR3 loop: CASSSMGAGSGGYTF. The CDR3 nucleotides are TGTGCCAGCAGCTCGATGGGGGCCGGGTCGGGAGGCTACACCTTC.

This clone was seen a handful of times. At one end the junction does not follow the germline gene, possibly because of a read error. The chain has TRBV19 and TRBJ2-4, with D possibly TRBD1 on 5 matching bases. Germline loops: CDR1 LNHDA, CDR2 SQIVND (reference sequence). The length of the CDR3 is 19 residues. The CDR3 DNA reads as TGTGCCAGTAGTATTTGGGCGCTGAACAGGCCGAATCGGAAAAACAGTCAGTACTTC. Amino acid sequence: CASSIWALNRPNRKNSQYF.

V gene TRBV12-5 combines with J gene TRBJ2-1; 9 bases map to TRBD2. Trimming at V came to 2 bases and at J to 7 bases, leaving 9 bases not matched to a gene. The CDR3 runs 16 residues. Per the germline V gene, CDR1 is LGHNT and CDR2 is FRNRAP. The DNA of the CDR3 is TGTGCTAGTGGTTTGCACTTAGCGGGAGTGGGGAATGAGCAGTTCTTC. Translating it yields CASGLHLAGVGNEQFF.

This chain joins TRBV7-2 and TRBJ2-5; D is ambiguous. The J call may be wrong; the DNA end is better matched by TRBJ2-7. The CDR3 contains 11 residues. Germline loops: CDR1 SGHTA, CDR2 FQGNSA. CDR3: CASSPRYEQYF. CDR3 bases: TGTGCCAGCAGCCCCCGCTACGAGCAGTACTTC.

V usage is TRBV9 and J usage is TRBJ1-5; D gene uncertain. Germline V CDR1 and CDR2: SGDLS, YYNGEE. The CDR3 totals 14 residues. V lost 3 bases and J 2 bases, leaving 9 bases between the germline ends. The CDR3 sequence: CASSAGWGNQPQHF. The CDR3 region has the DNA TGTGCCAGCAGCGCCGGGTGGGGCAATCAGCCCCAGCATTTT. Filled out from reference TRBV9 and TRBJ1-5, the complete variable domain reads DSGVTQTPKHLITATGQRVTLRCSPRSGDLSVYWYQQSLDQGLQFLIQYYNGEERAKGNILERFSAQQFPDLHSELNLSSLELGDSALYFCASSAGWGNQPQHFGDGTRLSIL.

V gene TRBV2 combines with J gene TRBJ1-2; 8 nucleotides match TRBD1. The junction had 8 bases not matched to a gene; V was cut back by 5 bases and J by 3 bases. CDR3 length: 15 amino acids. Germline CDR1 SNHLY, CDR2 FYNNEI. The CDR3 sequence: CASSSGTGGDYGYTF. The DNA of the CDR3 is TGTGCCAGCAGTTCCGGGACAGGTGGGGACTATGGCTACACCTTC.

The V and J genes are TRBV5-6 and TRBJ1-1; D is uncertain. Trimming took off 2 bases at V and 0 bases at J, with 14 bases between the two ends. The germline gives CDR1 SGHDT, CDR2 YYEEEE. CDR3 length equals 16 residues. DNA of the CDR3: TGTGCCAGCAGCTTCCTCAGGCAGACCATGAACACTGAAGCTTTCTTT. Its translation is CASSFLRQTMNTEAFF. The whole variable domain, filled in from reference TRBV5-6 and TRBJ1-1, reads DAGVTQSPTHLIKTRGQQVTLRCSPKSGHDTVSWYQQALGQGPQFIFQYYEEEERQRGNFPDRFSGHQFPNYSSELNVNALLLGDSALYLCASSFLRQTMNTEAFFGQGTRLTVV.

Concerning this clone: One end of the junction varies from germline; a read error may be responsible. V is TRBV7-9 and J is TRBJ1-1, with D possibly matching TRBD1 (5 bases). The length of the CDR3 is 14 residues. Looked up from germline, CDR1 is SEHNR and CDR2 is FQNEAQ (reference sequence). CDR3 DNA: TGTTCCAGCAGCTCAAACAGGTTGAACACTGAAGCTTTCTTT. It is translated as CSSSSNRLNTEAFF.

Details on this clone: At one end the junction does not follow the germline gene, possibly because of a read error. The CDR3 spells CSSSLSPGTSGTYEQYF. Here the CDR3 DNA reads TGTTCCAGCAGCTTGAGTCCCGGGACTAGCGGAACTTACGAGCAGTACTTC. The chain uses TRBV7-9 and TRBJ2-7, with 11 bases fitting TRBD2. The CDR3 spans 17 residues. Per germline, CDR1 SEHNR and CDR2 FQNEAQ (reference sequence). Full variable domain (missing parts from reference TRBV7-9 and TRBJ2-7): DTGVSQNPRHKITKRGQNVTFRCDPISEHNRLYWYRQTLGQGPEFLTYFQNEAQLEKSRLLSDRFSAERPKGSFSTLEIQRTEQGDSAMYLCSSSLSPGTSGTYEQYFGPGTRLTVT.

The chain joins TRBV5-4 to TRBJ2-2; 12 bases agree with TRBD2. The junction had 2 bases not matched to a gene; V was cut back by 4 bases and J by 4 bases. The CDR3 contains 15 residues. The germline CDR1 and CDR2 sequences are SGHNT and YYREEE (reference sequence). CDR3 residues: CASSKLAGGTGELFF. CDR3 DNA sequence: TGTGCCAGCAGCAAACTAGCGGGAGGCACCGGGGAGCTGTTTTTT. The whole variable domain, filled in from reference TRBV5-4 and TRBJ2-2, reads ETGVTQSPTHLIKTRGQQVTLRCSSQSGHNTVSWYQQALGQGPQFIFQYYREEENGRGNFPPRFSGLQFPNYSSELNVNALELDDSALYLCASSKLAGGTGELFFGEGSRLTVL.

This clone has a handful of counts. The chain joins TRBV7-2 to TRBJ2-5, with TRBD2 matching 10 bases. Losses at the gene ends were 5 bases for V and 3 bases for J; bases not matched to a gene: 6. The CDR3 consists of 15 residues. Per germline, CDR1 SGHTA and CDR2 FQGNSA. The CDR3 region has the DNA TGTGCCAGCAGCCCACTAGCGGGGAAGGAAGAGACCCAGTACTTC. This encodes CASSPLAGKEETQYF.

This clone was observed a few times. The chain couples TRBV6-6 to TRBJ2-1; 9 bases are a match to TRBD2. CDR3 length: 16 residues. The germline gives CDR1 MNHNY, CDR2 SVGAGI (reference sequence). After removal of 6 bases from V and 7 bases from J, the junction contained 13 bases not matched to a gene. Here the CDR3 DNA reads TGTGCCAGCAGCCACTCAGCGAGCGGGGGGAGGAATGAGCAGTTCTTC. As protein: CASSHSASGGRNEQFF.

This rearrangement joins TRBV18 to TRBJ2-7; 8 bases align to TRBD1. CDR3 length equals 13 residues. Germline loops: CDR1 KGHSH, CDR2 LQKENI. V was pared by 9 bases and J by 5 bases, with 9 bases of the junction left unmatched. CDR3 in DNA: TGTGCCAGTTCTAGAAAGGACAGGGACGAGCAGTACTTC. It encodes CASSRKDRDEQYF.

J is TRBJ2-1 and V is TRBV29-1; a weak D match, TRBD1 (7 bases). Germline CDR1 and CDR2: SQVTM and ANQGSEA. V was pared by 1 base and J by 8 bases, with 21 bases between. The CDR3 is 16 amino acids. The CDR3 coding sequence is TGCAGCGTTGAAGCCCCGCCGGACCAGGGGGGCGATGAGCAGTTCTTC. This gives the protein CSVEAPPDQGGDEQFF.